This TCR beta chain appears in the sequencing data of a study of Ad26.COV2.S vaccination and SARS-CoV-2 variants (dated by TCRdb to about 2021). In terms of the full investigation: Vaccine-arm donors were drawn from COV1001, a multicentre, randomized, double-blind, placebo-controlled phase I-IIa trial of Ad26.COV2.S in healthy adults. Ad26.COV2.S was administered intramuscularly at a dose of 5x10^10 or 1x10^11 viral particles, either as one shot or as two shots given 56 days apart. TCRbeta repertoire sequencing was used to assess the specificity and breadth of SARS-CoV-2-reactive T cell receptors after Ad26.COV2.S vaccination. The TCR-sequenced set comprised around 30 samples: roughly 19 Ad26.COV2.S vaccine recipients, 5 placebo recipients and 8 SARS-CoV-2 convalescent individuals. Trial participants were randomized into five groups of five, in which low-dose or high-dose Ad26.COV2.S was given once or twice, or placebo was given on both occasions. Blinding of investigators to trial group allocation was maintained during experiments and outcome assessment.

The sample's treatment or condition label, in plain terms: some 20 received Ad26.COV2.S at low or high dose, single or two shots; 5 received placebo; per-sample allocation not given. For vaccine and placebo recipients, repertoires were sequenced using samples collected on day 63 after the first injection. Cohort 1b enrolled about two dozen adults aged 18-55 years at a single site in Boston, USA, between 29 July and 7 August 2020. Ad26.COV2.S consisted of a replication-incompetent adenovirus type 26 vector by which a prefusion-stabilized SARS-CoV-2 spike protein from the original Wuhan strain was expressed. TCRbeta CDR3 regions were sequenced with the immunoSEQ Assay. After extraction, genomic DNA underwent amplification by bias-controlled multiplex PCR, followed by high-throughput sequencing. The authors processed their data as follows. Collapsing and filtering of sequences were performed to quantify the absolute abundance of each unique TCRbeta CDR3 region. T cell fraction was estimated by normalization of TCRbeta template counts to usable DNA, with usable DNA being measured through amplification of reference genes present in all nucleated cells. Repertoire TCRs were annotated as SARS-CoV-2-specific when V gene, CDR3 amino acid sequence and J gene were exactly matched to a known reactive TCR set. The reference SARS-CoV-2 TCR set was obtained from MIRA and was filtered for enrichment in COVID-19-positive ImmuneCODE repertoires, whereby public or cross-reactive TCRs were removed. Drawing on the MIRA antigens, annotated TCRs were analysed further at the level of specific ORF or position within ORF. Depth was the summed frequency of annotated unique rearrangements, while breadth was defined as annotated unique rearrangements over total unique productive rearrangements. Two-sided Wilcoxon rank-sum tests were applied when comparing TCR breadth between groups. Drawn from immuneACCESS, this table holds only the in-frame rearrangements with V and J called that TCRdb kept. Clones are partly lost; checked studies trace under half to an unresolved V gene and leave the rest unexplained. V and J calls and clone size are given by that table; D and trimming were obtained from the DNA. For this sample there are around 350,000 clones; 85% appear just once. The top ten clonotypes cover 2.5% to 3.5% of the sample.

Looking up the germline V gene (reference sequence) yields CDR1 MNHEY and CDR2 SMNVEV. At the junction V is shortened by 6 bases and J by 7 bases, with 18 bases in between. Measured from the cysteine to the phenylalanine, the CDR3 is 14 residues long. Of the read, only the CDR3 DNA is kept; its 42 bases are in frame from base 1. Overall results and qualifications from the work: The authors noted that total T cell responses may have been underestimated by the TCR breadth and depth analyses. After vaccination, substantial breadth of spike-specific CD8+ and CD4+ T cell responses was reported. Higher spike-specific TCR breadth was observed in Ad26.COV2.S recipients than in placebo recipients (P = 0.0014). Non-spike TCR breadth was comparable between vaccine and placebo recipients, consistent with the vaccine containing only spike. The study was not powered for comparison of responses between vaccine doses or regimens.

Notes on this clone: Its antigen remains undetermined. Nothing much larger sits one base from this clone, and base qualities are not available.

The sample consisted of peripheral blood, taken in a trial of Ad26.COV2.S vaccine versus placebo. The origin of this receptor is a person between 18 and 59 years old who received the Ad26.COV2.S COVID-19 vaccine or a placebo. The sequence is built from TRBV27 and TRBJ1-2, with the D gene call left open. The CDR3 corresponds to CASRQSGIPAGYTF. The bases read TGTGCCAGCAGACAGAGTGGGATTCCGGCTGGCTACACCTTC.